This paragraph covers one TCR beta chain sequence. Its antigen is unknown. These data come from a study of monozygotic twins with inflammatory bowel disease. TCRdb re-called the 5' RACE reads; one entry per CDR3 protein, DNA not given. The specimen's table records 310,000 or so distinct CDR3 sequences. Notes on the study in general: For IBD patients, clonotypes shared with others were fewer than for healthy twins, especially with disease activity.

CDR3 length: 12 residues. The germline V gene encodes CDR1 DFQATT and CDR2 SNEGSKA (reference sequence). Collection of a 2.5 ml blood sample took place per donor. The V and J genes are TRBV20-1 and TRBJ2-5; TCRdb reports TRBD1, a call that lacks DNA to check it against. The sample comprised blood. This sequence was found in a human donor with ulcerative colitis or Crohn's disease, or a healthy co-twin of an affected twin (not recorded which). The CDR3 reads CSAINRAETQYF.